This entry describes one T cell receptor beta chain. Its antigen is undetermined. The data were taken from a study of T-cell reconstitution after alpha-beta-depleted transplantation in children. TCRbeta library preparation incorporated unique molecular identifiers. Using its own MiXCR run on the PCR reads, TCRdb lists one record per CDR3 protein. The table has around 300,000 distinct CDR3 sequences, around 25% seen once. Study-level findings and limits: Day-60 TCRbeta diversity that was high in some patients was derived from surviving recipient T cells and thymic progenitors. Reportedly, alpha-beta T cells present about two months post-transplant originated from several hundred expanded clones of graft origin. T-cell counts and diversity at one year post-transplant came mainly from newly produced T cells.

This CDR3 is 14 amino acids long. V lost 6 bases to trimming and J lost 0 bases, with 9 bases between them. This receptor was taken from a male patient aged 5 to 17 who had a stem cell transplant for acute lymphoblastic leukemia, so the T cells may come from the graft donor. V gene TRBV12-3 or TRBV12-4 combines with J gene TRBJ2-1; D remains ambiguous. Sequenced here: PBMCs, mostly from graft donor cells, sampled 180 days after TCRalphabeta/CD19-depleted stem cell transplant. The CDR3 bases are TGTGCCAGCAGCCGCCGGAACTCCTACAATGAGCAGTTCTTC. This sequence encodes CASSRRNSYNEQFF.